The rows below give T cell receptor beta chains drawn from one sample of a study of CD8 T cells in ankylosing spondylitis. TCRdb reprocessed the 5' RACE reads via MiXCR and lists one record per CDR3 protein. The sample lists 250,000 or so distinct CDR3 sequences, roughly a quarter occurring once. Sequences were obtained from blood, either unsorted or a sorted T cell fraction (not recorded which). The origin of the receptors is a male donor with ankylosing spondylitis or in good health (not recorded which). CDR3s include the opening cysteine and the closing phenylalanine or tryptophan. A D gene is named only where the DNA matches it firmly. Only some rows state a clone size, as once, few, many or a class for expanded clones.

v_gene	d_gene	j_gene	abundance	CDR3aa	CDR3nt
TRBV20-1	TRBD1	TRBJ2-4	.	CSATETGALDIQYF	TGCAGTGCCACCGAGACAGGGGCGTTGGACATTCAGTACTTC
TRBV20-1	.	TRBJ2-6	many	CSARDPGANVLTF	TGCAGTGCTAGAGATCCTGGGGCCAACGTCCTGACTTTC
TRBV15	.	TRBJ2-5	.	CATSRDRVTQETQYF	TGTGCCACCAGCAGAGATAGGGTGACACAAGAGACCCAGTACTTC
TRBV5-8	.	TRBJ2-5	.	CASSLGSGKRETQYF	TGTGCCAGCAGCTTGGGATCGGGGAAAAGGGAGACCCAGTACTTC
TRBV20-1	.	TRBJ2-1	.	CSASLSGSYNEQFF	TGCAGTGCTAGTTTGAGCGGTTCCTACAATGAGCAGTTCTTC
TRBV5-1	.	TRBJ2-5	.	CASSPRRWNQETQYF	TGCGCCAGCAGCCCCCGGAGATGGAACCAAGAGACCCAGTACTTC
TRBV5-5	TRBD1	TRBJ1-6	.	CASSLRTGGFSPLHF	TGTGCCAGCAGCCTAAGGACAGGGGGCTTCTCACCCCTCCACTTT
TRBV7-6	.	TRBJ2-2	.	CASSLDRMGSNTGELFF	TGTGCCAGCAGCTTAGATCGCATGGGGTCGAACACCGGGGAGCTGTTTTTT
TRBV20-1	.	TRBJ2-7	.	CSAIQIPYEQYF	TGCAGTGCTATACAGATCCCCTACGAGCAGTACTTC
TRBV2	.	TRBJ1-5	many	CASSSGTKWANQPQHF	TGTGCCAGCAGTTCCGGGACAAAATGGGCGAATCAGCCCCAGCATTTT
TRBV6-5	.	TRBJ2-2	few	CASSYSEPLNTGELFF	TGTGCCAGCAGTTACTCAGAACCGCTGAACACCGGGGAGCTGTTTTTT
TRBV15	.	TRBJ1-4	many	CATKPNPSDNEKLFF	TGTGCCACCAAACCTAACCCTTCAGATAATGAAAAACTGTTTTTT
TRBV18	TRBD2	TRBJ2-1	many	CASSPSSGGDEQFF	TGTGCCAGCTCACCTTCTAGCGGGGGTGATGAGCAGTTCTTC
TRBV6-1	TRBD1	TRBJ1-5	.	CASRGQRGQPQHF	TGTGCCAGCAGGGGACAGCGTGGGCAGCCCCAGCATTTT
TRBV2	.	TRBJ2-1	few	CASNPGGYNEQFF	TGTGCCAGCAATCCCGGGGGCTACAATGAGCAGTTCTTC
TRBV12-3/TRBV12-4	.	TRBJ1-4	many	CASSGLNEKLFF	TGTGCCAGCAGTGGACTGAATGAAAAACTGTTTTTT
TRBV29-1	.	TRBJ2-1	few	CSVGAGSSYNEQFF	TGCAGCGTGGGGGCGGGGAGCTCCTACAATGAGCAGTTCTTC
TRBV20-1	.	TRBJ1-2	many	CSASYGLGDYGYTF	TGCAGTGCTAGCTACGGTCTGGGAGACTATGGCTACACCTTC
TRBV5-1	TRBD2	TRBJ2-3	few	CASSFQPSGATWGGGTDTQYF	TGCGCCAGCAGCTTCCAACCTAGCGGGGCGACTTGGGGTGGAGGAACAGATACGCAGTATTTT
TRBV6-5	.	TRBJ2-7	.	CASSYGVNEHYEQYF	TGTGCCAGCAGTTACGGGGTAAACGAGCACTACGAGCAGTACTTC
TRBV5-1	TRBD2	TRBJ2-1	few	CASSLAAGGGNEQFF	TGCGCCAGCAGCTTGGCAGCGGGGGGGGGCAATGAGCAGTTCTTC
TRBV6-5	.	TRBJ2-2	.	CASSYEGTGELFF	TGTGCCAGCAGTTACGAGGGTACCGGGGAGCTGTTTTTT
TRBV20-1	TRBD1	TRBJ2-1	once	CSAIRGLDNEQFF	TGCAGTGCTATCAGGGGGCTGGACAATGAGCAGTTCTTC